This TCR beta chain was sequenced during a study of cytomegalovirus exposure and HLA in healthy donors. PCR used 60 Vbeta primers and 13 Jbeta primers. Assay: immunoSEQ multiplex PCR; the TCRdb copy retains only in-frame clones and omits some. This sample carries 120,000 to 150,000 clones, roughly 77% of them seen once, and the ten largest clones take 2% to 2.5%. V gave up 5 bases and J gave up 5 bases; unmatched junction bases: 9. Germline CDR1 is MNHEY and CDR2 is SMNVEV (reference sequence). This CDR3 is built from 16 residues. This clonotype was obtained from a man younger than 45 in good health and CMV-seronegative. V is TRBV27 and J is TRBJ1-1; TRBD1 matches at 12 bases. The sample consisted of PBMCs. As DNA, the CDR3 is TGTGCCAGCAGTAAACCGGGACAGGGGGCCGGGACTGAAGCTTTCTTT. Encoded protein: CASSKPGQGAGTEAFF.